These 4 T cell receptor beta chains share one sample of origin, sequenced in a study of blood T cells in healthy people across ages. A second PCR of about 6 to 12 cycles used a sample-barcoded 5' primer and a J-beta primer mix. TCRdb analysed the 5' RACE reads with MiXCR anew, one entry per CDR3 protein. This table holds about 1.8 million distinct CDR3 sequences, about 50% found once. Sequencing was carried out using blood. The receptors come from a woman aged 35 to 49 in good health.

J is TRBJ2-7 and V is TRBV5-1; no reliable D call. CDR1 SGHRS and CDR2 YFSETQ come from the germline V gene. Trimming cost V 0 bases and J 6 bases, with 10 bases left between them. The CDR3 extends over 13 amino acids. The CDR3 DNA reads TGCGCCAGCAGCTTGGCCCTCCCCGCCGAGCAGTACTTC. It codes for CASSLALPAEQYF.

The count of this clonotype is one. One end of the junction does not line up with germline, which may come from a read error. V and J are TRBV12-3 or TRBV12-4 and TRBJ1-1; 7 bases line up with TRBD1. CDR3 length equals 16 residues. This chain's CDR3 is CASSFSGTVMNTEAFF. The DNA for the CDR3 is TGTGCCAGCAGTTTCTCCGGGACAGTTATGAACACTGAGGCTTTCTTT.

The sample holds a few counts of this clonotype. V usage is TRBV12-3 or TRBV12-4 and J usage is TRBJ2-3; 8 bases line up with TRBD1. The CDR3 contains 15 residues. Germline trimming cut 4 bases from V and 2 bases from J; bases unmatched to any gene: 5. The CDR3, as DNA: TGTGCCAGCAGTTCGACAGGGGCTGACACAGATACGCAGTATTTT. Encoded protein: CASSSTGADTDTQYF.

The V and J genes are TRBV28 and TRBJ1-1; D unresolved. The CDR3 is 14 residues long. Deletions cut 2 bases from V and 6 bases from J, with 13 bases between. Germline V gene data show CDR1 as MDHEN and CDR2 as SYDVKM. In DNA form, the CDR3 reads TGTGCCAGCAGTTTACTACCGACCCAATCTGAAGCTTTCTTT. Its translation: CASSLLPTQSEAFF.